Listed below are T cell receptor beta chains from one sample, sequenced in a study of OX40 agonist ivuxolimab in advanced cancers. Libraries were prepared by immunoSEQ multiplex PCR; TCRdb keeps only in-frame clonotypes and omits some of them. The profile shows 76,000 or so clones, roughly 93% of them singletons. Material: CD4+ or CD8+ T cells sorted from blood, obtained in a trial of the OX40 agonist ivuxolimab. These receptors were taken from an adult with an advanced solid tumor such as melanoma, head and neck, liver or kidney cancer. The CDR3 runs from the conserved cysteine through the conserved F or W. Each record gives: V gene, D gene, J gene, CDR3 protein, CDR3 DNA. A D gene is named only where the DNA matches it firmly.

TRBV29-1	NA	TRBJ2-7	CSVEGGPDGSYEQYF	TGCAGCGTTGAAGGTGGGCCCGACGGCTCCTACGAGCAGTACTTC
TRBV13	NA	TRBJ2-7	CASSALNDRSIYEQYF	TGTGCCAGCAGCGCCCTAAACGACAGGTCTATCTACGAGCAGTACTTC
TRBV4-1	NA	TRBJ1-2	CASSAGSDGYTF	TGCGCCAGCAGCGCAGGGAGCGATGGCTACACCTTC
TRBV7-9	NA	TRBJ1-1	CASSLVRGGYTEAFF	TGTGCCAGCAGCTTAGTCCGGGGAGGTTACACTGAAGCTTTCTTT
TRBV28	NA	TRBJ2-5	CASSTIRGRETQYF	TGTGCCAGCAGTACCATACGGGGGAGAGAGACCCAGTACTTC
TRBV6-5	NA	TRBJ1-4	CASSYSVGYSDEKLFF	TGTGCCAGCAGTTACTCAGTGGGTTATTCGGATGAAAAACTGTTTTTT
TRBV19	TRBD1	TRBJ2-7	CASSSADRGLGQYF	TGTGCCAGTAGTTCGGCCGACAGGGGCTTAGGGCAGTACTTC
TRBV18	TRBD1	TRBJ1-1	CASSPRDREPEAFF	TGTGCCAGCTCACCGCGGGACAGGGAACCCGAAGCTTTCTTT
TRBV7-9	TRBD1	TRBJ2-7	CAINRDRGREQYF	TGTGCCATTAACCGGGACAGGGGGCGCGAGCAGTACTTC
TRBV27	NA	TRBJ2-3	CASSLDRVSDTQYF	TGTGCCAGCAGTTTAGACAGAGTATCCGATACGCAGTATTTT
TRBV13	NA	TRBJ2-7	CASSFWGPTYEQYF	TGTGCCAGCAGCTTTTGGGGACCCACCTACGAGCAGTACTTC
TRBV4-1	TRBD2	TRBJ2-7	CASSQGTSVSYEQYF	TGCGCCAGCAGCCAAGGGACTAGCGTTTCCTACGAGCAGTACTTC
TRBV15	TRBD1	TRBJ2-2	CAAGGEGTGELFF	TGTGCCGCAGGGGGTGAGGGGACCGGGGAGCTGTTTTTT